The 16 T cell receptor beta chains below were found in one sample sequenced in a study of PD-1 blockade in classical Hodgkin lymphoma. The patients all showed relapse after autologous stem cell transplantation, while their brentuximab vedotin exposure varied. The protocol was immunoSEQ multiplex PCR, while the TCRdb copy is restricted to in-frame clones and leaves out a portion. The table lists 43,000 or so clones, almost 90% of them singletons. Here the sequenced sample was peripheral blood mononuclear cells (PBMCs), taken at baseline. These receptors came from a human donor with classical Hodgkin lymphoma.

V and J are TRBV5-8 and TRBJ1-5; D call uncertain. CDR3 length: 15 amino acids. V was pared by 4 bases and J by 0 bases, with 11 bases between. Looked up from germline, CDR1 is SGHTS and CDR2 is YDEGEE. The CDR3 DNA sequence: TGTGCCAGCAGCAAAGGTGGGAATAGCAATCAGCCCCAGCATTTT. Amino acids: CASSKGGNSNQPQHF.

The sample holds one count of this clone. This chain joins TRBV7-6 and TRBJ2-7; 12 bases map to TRBD1. The CDR3 covers 16 residues. Germline V gene data show CDR1 as SGHVS and CDR2 as FNYEAQ. Trimming at V came to 5 bases and at J to 4 bases, leaving 9 bases not matched to a gene. The CDR3 loop is CASSRPGTGGGYEQYF. The CDR3 bases are TGTGCCAGCAGCCGTCCCGGGACAGGGGGCGGTTACGAGCAGTACTTC.

The CDR3 DNA reads TGTGCCAGCAGTTCCTCGACAGGACCGAACACTGAAGCTTTCTTT. Its translation is CASSSSTGPNTEAFF. This chain joins TRBV27 and TRBJ1-1, with D possibly being TRBD1 (6 bases). CDR1 and CDR2 from the germline V gene are MNHEY and SMNVEV (reference sequence). Trimming shortened V by 4 bases and J by 1 base, and 13 bases separated the two germline ends. The CDR3 has 15 residues.

The rearrangement joins TRBV27 to TRBJ2-7, with D possibly being TRBD2 (5 bases). Germline CDR1 MNHEY, CDR2 SMNVEV (reference sequence). This CDR3 is built from 13 residues. V gave up 4 bases and J gave up 4 bases, with 11 bases separating them. The CDR3 region is CASSSIGGYEQYF. The DNA for the CDR3 is TGTGCCAGCAGTTCTATAGGCGGGTACGAGCAGTACTTC.

The V call is TRBV7-9, the J call TRBJ1-2, with 7 bases matching TRBD1. The germline V gene has CDR1 SEHNR and CDR2 FQNEAQ (reference sequence). V lost 7 bases to trimming and J lost 7 bases; unmatched junction nucleotides: 15. This CDR3 contains 15 residues. Here the CDR3 DNA reads TGTGCCAGCACCGAAGGGGGACAGACGAAGCGTGGCTACACCTTC. Its protein product is CASTEGGQTKRGYTF.

The rearrangement uses TRBV7-2 and TRBJ1-5; 10 bases match TRBD1. The CDR3 extends over 16 amino acids. CDR1 and CDR2 (germline): SGHTA, FQGNSA. The junction had 7 bases not matched to a gene; V was cut back by 5 bases and J by 3 bases. This chain's CDR3 is CASSAAGTGDNQPQHF. CDR3 DNA: TGTGCCAGCAGCGCCGCCGGGACAGGGGACAATCAGCCCCAGCATTTT.

This clone is deemed medium-sized (0.01 to 0.1%). The rearrangement links TRBV11-2 to TRBJ1-2; D gene unclear. The CDR3 is 16 amino acids. Deletions cut 3 bases from V and 5 bases from J, with 19 bases between. Germline CDR1 and CDR2: SGHAT and FQNNGV. The CDR3 here is CASSFRHGEPRYGYTF. The CDR3 region has the DNA TGTGCCAGCAGCTTCCGACACGGGGAGCCGAGATATGGCTACACCTTC.

This rearrangement joins TRBV5-4 to TRBJ2-7; maybe TRBD1 (6 bases). V lost 4 bases and J lost 2, with 10 bases in between. In germline, CDR1 is SGHNT, CDR2 YYREEE (reference sequence). This CDR3 has 13 residues. The CDR3 DNA is TGTGCCAGCAGCCCAGCAGGGGCCTACGAGCAGTACTTC. This sequence encodes CASSPAGAYEQYF.

The chain employs TRBV28 and TRBJ1-6; TRBD1 matches 7 bases. CDR1 MDHEN and CDR2 SYDVKM come from the germline V gene. This CDR3 is 16 amino acids long. V lost 5 bases, J lost 4 bases, and 8 bases stayed unmatched. For the CDR3, the DNA is TGTGCCAGCAGTACTACGACAGGGTTTTATAATTCACCCCTCCACTTT. Protein sequence: CASSTTTGFYNSPLHF.

The chain couples TRBV9 to TRBJ2-5; a possible D gene is TRBD2 (6 bases). Germline CDR1 is SGDLS and CDR2 is YYNGEE. Trimming left V 0 bases short and J 1 base short, with 10 bases between. CDR3 length: 15 residues. The CDR3 region is CASSVVPGGQETQYF. CDR3 nucleotides: TGTGCCAGCAGCGTAGTCCCCGGGGGCCAAGAGACCCAGTACTTC.

This rearrangement joins TRBV27 to TRBJ1-3; 10 bases agree with TRBD1. CDR3 length equals 15 residues. J was trimmed by 2 bases and V by 6 bases; bases with no gene match: 4. Germline CDR1 MNHEY, CDR2 SMNVEV (reference sequence). The CDR3 nucleotides read TGTGCCAGCAGCCCGGACAGGGGGACTGGAAACACCATATATTTT. This encodes CASSPDRGTGNTIYF.

This clone was seen just once. The chain joins TRBV4-1 to TRBJ1-1, with 9 bases identical to TRBD1. This CDR3 contains 16 residues. The V and J ends lost 4 bases and 3 bases, in that order; junction bases with no gene match: 9. Germline CDR1 MGHRA, CDR2 YSYEKL. The CDR3 sequence: CASSRTGGVLYTEAFF. CDR3 DNA sequence: TGCGCCAGCAGCCGTACAGGGGGCGTTTTGTACACTGAAGCTTTCTTT.

This clone has more than one count but fewer than ten. The rearrangement joins TRBV28 to TRBJ2-1; D is ambiguous. V was pared by 8 bases and J by 12 bases, with 14 bases between. This CDR3 region has 11 residues. CDR1 and CDR2 (germline): MDHEN, SYDVKM. CDR3: CASSPRRGQFF. CDR3 DNA sequence: TGTGCCAGCTCCCCTCGCCGAGGGCAGTTCTTC.

This clone was recorded only once. The J gene is TRBJ2-1, the V gene TRBV5-4; 11 nucleotides match TRBD2. The CDR3 spans 15 residues. V lost 5 bases and J lost 5; bases outside the gene matches: 6. From germline, CDR1 is SGHNT and CDR2 YYREEE (reference sequence). Here the CDR3 reads CASRVAGGPNNEQFF. CDR3 nucleotide sequence: TGTGCCAGCAGGGTAGCGGGAGGGCCGAACAATGAGCAGTTCTTC.

This chain uses TRBV18 with TRBJ2-4; D perhaps matches TRBD2 (6 bases). The germline V gene has CDR1 KGHSH and CDR2 LQKENI. This CDR3 is built from 13 residues. The V end was cut by 4 bases, the J end by 8 bases, with 12 bases between. The CDR3 DNA sequence: TGTGCCAGCTCACTAGGGTGGAGGGACATTCAGTACTTC. Its translation: CASSLGWRDIQYF.

This clone showed up just once. V gene TRBV12-5 combines with J gene TRBJ2-1; 7 positions agree with TRBD2. The germline V gene encodes CDR1 LGHNT and CDR2 FRNRAP. The V and J ends lost 6 bases and 2 bases, in that order; junction bases with no gene match: 16. CDR3 length: 18 amino acids. In DNA form, the CDR3 reads TGTGCTAGTGGCGACCAAGTACTCGCGGGAGACCCCTACAATGAGCAGTTCTTC. Protein sequence: CASGDQVLAGDPYNEQFF.